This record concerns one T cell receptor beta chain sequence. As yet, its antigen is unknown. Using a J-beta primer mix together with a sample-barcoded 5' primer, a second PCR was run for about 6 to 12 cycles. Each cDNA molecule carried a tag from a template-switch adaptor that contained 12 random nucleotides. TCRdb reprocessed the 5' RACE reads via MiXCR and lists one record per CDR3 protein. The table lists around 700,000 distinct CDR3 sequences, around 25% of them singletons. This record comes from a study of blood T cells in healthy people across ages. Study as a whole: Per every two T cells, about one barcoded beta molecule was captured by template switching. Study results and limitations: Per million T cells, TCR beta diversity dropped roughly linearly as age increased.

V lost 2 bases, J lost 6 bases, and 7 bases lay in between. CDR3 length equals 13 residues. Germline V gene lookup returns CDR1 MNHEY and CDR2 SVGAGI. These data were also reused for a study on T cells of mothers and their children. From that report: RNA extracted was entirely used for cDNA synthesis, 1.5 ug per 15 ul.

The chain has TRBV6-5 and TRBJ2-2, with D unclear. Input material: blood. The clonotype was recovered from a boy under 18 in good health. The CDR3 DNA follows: TGTGCCAGCAGTTACCTCCGGGCCGGGGAGCTGTTTTTT. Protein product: CASSYLRAGELFF.